This record looks at one T cell receptor beta chain sequence and its context. Its specificity is unknown. This specimen belongs to a study of a mutant IDH1 vaccine in newly diagnosed glioma. Study context: Antecedent treatment encompassed radiotherapy, temozolomide, or their combination; the majority received both.

Time point in this sample: week 35, safety follow-up. The vaccine gave 300 ug of a 20-mer mutant IDH1 peptide subcutaneously per dose. Profiling relied on immunoSEQ multiplex PCR, and the TCRdb table lists in-frame clones only, not all of them. The table lists about 46,000 clones, about 92% of them singletons. The CDR3 loop spans 17 amino acids. Trimming removed 0 bases at V and 5 bases at J, with 17 bases between. CDR1 and CDR2 (germline): SEHNR, FQNEAQ (reference sequence). J is TRBJ2-1 and V is TRBV7-9; D might be TRBD1 or TRBD2, each matching 5 bases. The input for sequencing was PBMCs, taken from a glioma patient whose treatment included an IDH1 peptide vaccine. The origin of this receptor is a man aged 50 to 59 with glioma. CDR3 bases: TGTGCCAGCAGCTTAGCGCAACCGGGACCGAGTAACAATGAGCAGTTCTTC. Amino acid sequence: CASSLAQPGPSNNEQFF.